Below, 32 T cell receptor beta chains from the same sample are listed, as sequenced in a study of beta chain features in type 1 diabetes. Sequencing targeted expressed TCRB transcripts, as all isolated RNA had been reverse transcribed. Measured with immunoSEQ multiplex PCR; TCRdb has only the in-frame clones, and not every one. The sample lists more than 140,000 clones; around a tenth were seen once. The sample comprised central memory CD4+ T cells from blood. These receptor sequences come from a woman aged 40 to 49 in good health.

V is TRBV5-4 and J is TRBJ2-2; D not certain. This CDR3 contains 13 residues. Germline V gives CDR1 SGHNT, CDR2 YYREEE (reference sequence). Trimming took 7 bases from V and 1 from J, leaving 8 bases between them. The CDR3 region is CASGPGNTGELFF. CDR3 coding DNA: TGTGCCAGCGGTCCCGGGAACACCGGGGAGCTGTTTTTT.

The chain links TRBV5-1 to TRBJ1-2, with 9 nucleotides matching TRBD1. Germline V gene sequence: CDR1 SGHRS, CDR2 YFSETQ. The V segment lost 0 bases and the J segment 8 bases; nucleotides outside the gene matches: 11. CDR3 size: 16 residues. In DNA, the CDR3 is TGCGCCAGCAGCTTGGACGGGACAGGGAATGTTGCCGGCTACACCTTC. Protein sequence: CASSLDGTGNVAGYTF.

This clone was counted between two and nine times. The rearrangement uses TRBV7-9 and TRBJ2-1, with 16 positions matching TRBD2. The CDR3 sequence is 14 residues long. Germline CDR1 and CDR2: SEHNR and FQNEAQ (reference sequence). V was clipped by 3 bases and J by 13 bases; unmatched bases: 3. The CDR3 coding sequence is TGTGCCAGCAGCTTGGGGACTAGCGGGGGGGCACAGTTCTTC. It codes for CASSLGTSGGAQFF.

This clone is labeled medium-sized. The chain has TRBV29-1 and TRBJ1-1; D gene unclear. The CDR3 is 11 residues long. CDR1 is SQVTM and CDR2 is ANQGSEA in the germline V gene. The V end was cut by 6 bases, the J end by 7 bases, with 12 bases between. DNA of the CDR3: TGCAGCGTGGCCCCCGGGGTTGAAGCTTTCTTT. It specifies CSVAPGVEAFF.

This clone was seen a few times. The chain uses TRBV6-5 and TRBJ2-7; 8 bases map to TRBD1. Germline CDR1 and CDR2: MNHEY and SVGAGI. Trimming cost V 6 bases and J 2 bases; bases outside gene matches: 6. The CDR3 length is 14 residues. The CDR3 bases are TGTGCCAGCAGGGGTGGGACAGGAGCCTACGAGCAGTACTTC. Its protein is CASRGGTGAYEQYF.

Many counts were recorded for this clone. The chain carries TRBV7-2 and TRBJ1-1; D not resolved. Germline assignment: CDR1 SGHTA and CDR2 FQGNSA. CDR3 length equals 13 residues. Trimming stripped 5 bases from V and 6 bases from J, with 13 bases between. The CDR3 DNA follows: TGTGCCAGCAGCCCCCAGGCTGCAGCTGAAGCTTTCTTT. Encoded protein: CASSPQAAAEAFF.

This clone showed up just a few times. V gene TRBV5-1 combines with J gene TRBJ1-4; no reliable D call. The V end was cut by 4 bases, the J end by 0 bases, with 7 bases between. Germline loops: CDR1 SGHRS, CDR2 YFSETQ. The length of the CDR3 is 14 residues. The CDR3 spells CASSQTATNEKLFF. The CDR3 bases are TGCGCCAGCAGCCAGACTGCAACTAATGAAAAACTGTTTTTT.

The CDR3, as DNA: TGTGCCAGCAGTTTGACCGACAGAACGAACACTGAAGCTTTCTTT. Protein product: CASSLTDRTNTEAFF. The chain carries TRBV6-5 and TRBJ1-1, with a weak D call TRBD1 (5 bases). Between the trimmed V and J ends, which lost 4 bases and 1 base, there was a span of 13 bases. Germline V gene lookup returns CDR1 MNHEY and CDR2 SVGAGI. The CDR3 loop spans 15 amino acids.

The chain is built from TRBV5-6 and TRBJ2-2, with 9 positions matching TRBD1. V lost 7 bases, J lost 6 bases, and 7 bases stayed unmatched. CDR3 length: 14 amino acids. Germline loops: CDR1 SGHDT, CDR2 YYEEEE. The CDR3 DNA reads TGTGCCAGCGGGCTGGGACAGGGTGCCGGGGAGCTGTTTTTT. It codes for CASGLGQGAGELFF.

The chain recombines TRBV7-6 with TRBJ1-1, with D hard to call. Trimming stripped 2 bases from V and 1 base from J, with 8 bases between. The CDR3 contains 14 residues. Germline CDR1 is SGHVS and CDR2 is FNYEAQ. The CDR3 DNA reads as TGTGCCAGCAGCTTACTAACAGAGAACACTGAAGCTTTCTTT. Amino acid sequence: CASSLLTENTEAFF. Together with reference TRBV7-6 and TRBJ1-1, the CDR3 gives the full variable domain: GAGVSQSPRYKVTKRGQDVALRCDPISGHVSLYWYRQALGQGPEFLTYFNYEAQQDKSGLPNDRFSAERPEGSISTLTIQRTEQRDSAMYRCASSLLTENTEAFFGQGTRLTVV.

The chain uses TRBV7-9 and TRBJ2-7, with TRBD1 matching over 7 bases. The CDR3 spans 12 residues. Germline lookup yields CDR1 SEHNR and CDR2 FQNEAQ (reference sequence). Unmatched junction bases numbered 2, after V lost 5 bases and J lost 4 bases. The CDR3 DNA follows: TGTGCCAGCAGCCCCAGGGGGTACGAGCAGTACTTC. This gives the protein CASSPRGYEQYF.

This clone was detected a few times. The genes are TRBV11-1 and TRBJ2-4; D is possibly TRBD2 (7 bases). The CDR3 consists of 16 residues. The V and J ends lost 0 bases and 7 bases respectively, with 16 bases between them. The germline CDR1 and CDR2 sequences are SGHAT and FQDESV (reference sequence). This CDR3 is CASSLAVGGQGNIQYF. CDR3 DNA sequence: TGTGCCAGCAGCTTAGCGGTCGGGGGGCAGGGTAACATTCAGTACTTC.

This chain links TRBV5-4 with TRBJ2-7, with D unresolved. Trimming stripped 5 bases from V and 3 bases from J, with 12 bases between. This CDR3 has 13 residues. CDR1 is SGHNT, CDR2 YYREEE, per germline (reference sequence). The CDR3 coding sequence is TGTGCCAGCAGACGAGAATCGGGCTACGAGCAGTACTTC. This gives the protein CASRRESGYEQYF. Full variable domain (rest looked up from reference TRBV5-4 and TRBJ2-7): ETGVTQSPTHLIKTRGQQVTLRCSSQSGHNTVSWYQQALGQGPQFIFQYYREEENGRGNFPPRFSGLQFPNYSSELNVNALELDDSALYLCASRRESGYEQYFGPGTRLTVT.

The chain carries TRBV23-1 and TRBJ1-5, with D possibly TRBD1 on 5 matching bases. TRBV23-1 is flagged as an ORF with uncertain function. This CDR3 comprises 15 residues. V was trimmed by 7 bases and J by 6 bases, leaving 19 bases between them. CDR3 protein: CASMEPLIRGQPQHF. In DNA form, the CDR3 reads TGCGCCAGCATGGAACCCCTTATAAGGGGTCAGCCCCAGCATTTT.

The chain recombines TRBV18 with TRBJ2-5; perhaps TRBD1 as D (5 bases). The CDR3 has 13 residues. The V gene lost 0 bases and the J gene lost 4 bases, with 6 bases spanning the gap. The V gene's germline CDR1 is KGHSH and CDR2 LQKENI. The CDR3 nucleotides read TGTGCCAGCTCACCACCAGGGGCAGAGACCCAGTACTTC. The encoded protein is CASSPPGAETQYF.

This clone appeared many times. CDR3 in amino acids: CASKKKTGHYGYTF. DNA of the CDR3: TGTGCCAGCAAGAAAAAGACAGGACACTATGGCTACACCTTC. The rearrangement joins TRBV6-5 to TRBJ1-2, with D possibly being TRBD1 (6 bases). V lost 7 bases, J lost 3 bases, and 15 bases lay in between. CDR3 length: 14 amino acids. Germline V gives CDR1 MNHEY, CDR2 SVGAGI.

The genes are TRBV10-3 and TRBJ2-1, with D maybe TRBD2 (7 bases). The CDR3 runs to 15 residues. From germline, CDR1 is ENHRY and CDR2 SYGVKD. The V and J ends lost 8 bases and 4 bases respectively, with 18 bases between them. The CDR3 DNA follows: TGTGCCATCGGGGGAGGGGGGAGCATTTACAATGAGCAGTTCTTC. Translation: CAIGGGGSIYNEQFF.

J is TRBJ1-4 and V is TRBV21-1. TRBV21-1 constitutes a pseudogene. The CDR3 has 12 amino acids. The CDR3 DNA follows: TGTGCCAGCAGCAAACCCCTTGCGGAACTGTTTTTT. Translation gives CASSKPLAELFF.

Only a few counts were recorded for this clone. The chain combines TRBV5-5 with TRBJ2-7; 7 bases map to TRBD2. Per the germline V gene, CDR1 is SGHKS and CDR2 is YYEKEE (reference sequence). Unmatched junction bases numbered 9, after V lost 4 bases and J lost 2 bases. The CDR3 contains 15 residues. The CDR3 is CASSPGGRVTYEQYF. The CDR3 DNA sequence: TGTGCCAGCAGCCCGGGAGGCAGGGTGACCTACGAGCAGTACTTC.

The V gene is TRBV14, the J gene TRBJ1-4; a possible D gene is TRBD1 (5 bases). The CDR3 is 16 amino acids. Germline CDR1 and CDR2: SGHDN and FVKESK. V was cut by 1 base and J by 10 bases, with 19 bases left in between. CDR3 residues: CASSQGSGHPTRKLFF. For the CDR3, the DNA is TGTGCCAGCAGCCAAGGGTCAGGACATCCGACCCGAAAACTGTTTTTT.

In this sample, this clone turned up a few times. This rearrangement joins TRBV5-1 to TRBJ1-2; 9 nucleotides agree with TRBD1. The CDR3 spans 15 residues. Germline loops: CDR1 SGHRS, CDR2 YFSETQ. Trimming at V came to 0 bases and at J to 5 bases, leaving 5 bases not matched to a gene. The CDR3: CASSLETGTGYGYTF. For the CDR3, the DNA is TGCGCCAGCAGCTTGGAAACCGGGACAGGGTATGGCTACACCTTC.

The chain recombines TRBV4-1 with TRBJ1-6; D unclear. The CDR3 runs 15 residues. V lost 1 base to trimming and J lost 3 bases, with 7 bases between them. Germline V lookup: CDR1 MGHRA, CDR2 YSYEKL. CDR3 DNA: TGCGCCAGCAGCCAAGGGCCAGGCTATAATTCACCCCTCCACTTT. This encodes CASSQGPGYNSPLHF.

The rearrangement joins TRBV9 to TRBJ1-6; 7 bases are a match to TRBD1. Germline V gene lookup returns CDR1 SGDLS and CDR2 YYNGEE. After removal of 4 bases from V and 5 bases from J, the junction contained 6 bases not matched to a gene. This CDR3 region has 15 residues. CDR3 amino acids: CASSPFTGDNSPLHF. CDR3 in DNA: TGTGCCAGCAGCCCTTTCACAGGGGATAATTCACCCCTCCACTTT.

The genes are TRBV5-1 and TRBJ2-3, with 9 bases identical to TRBD2. Unmatched junction bases numbered 6, after V lost 6 bases and J lost 1 base. There are 15 residues in the CDR3. Germline V lookup: CDR1 SGHRS, CDR2 YFSETQ. The CDR3 loop is CASKDQRGGTDTQYF. The CDR3 nucleotides read TGCGCCAGCAAGGATCAGCGGGGGGGCACAGATACGCAGTATTTT.

This chain links TRBV5-4 with TRBJ2-7; 7 positions match TRBD2. The CDR3 extends over 18 amino acids. CDR1 is SGHNT, CDR2 YYREEE, per germline (reference sequence). J lost 0 bases, V lost 3 bases, and 15 bases had no gene match. CDR3 loop: CASSSLPSSSGFSYEQYF. The DNA of the CDR3 is TGTGCCAGCAGCTCTCTTCCATCCTCTAGCGGCTTCTCCTACGAGCAGTACTTC.

V gene TRBV6-6 combines with J gene TRBJ2-7; 7 bases are shared with TRBD2. The junction had 4 bases not matched to a gene; V was cut back by 7 bases and J by 1 base. Germline CDR1 reads MNHNY; CDR2 reads SVGAGI (reference sequence). There are 13 residues in the CDR3. CDR3 sequence (DNA): TGTGCCAGCACCCCGGGGGGTTCCTACGAGCAGTACTTC. Encoded protein: CASTPGGSYEQYF.

The sample holds a few counts of this clone. V is TRBV10-1 and J is TRBJ2-3; 7 bases are a match to TRBD1. There are 12 residues in the CDR3. Per the germline V gene, CDR1 is WNHNN and CDR2 is SYGVQD (reference sequence). With V trimmed by 6 bases and J by 6 bases, 3 bases remained unmatched. The CDR3 is CASSTGVDTQYF. The CDR3 nucleotides are TGCGCCAGCAGCACAGGGGTTGATACGCAGTATTTT.

The genes are TRBV14 and TRBJ1-6, with 10 positions matching TRBD1. The V segment lost 4 bases and the J segment 10 bases; nucleotides outside the gene matches: 7. The CDR3 contains 15 residues. Germline V gives CDR1 SGHDN, CDR2 FVKESK. The CDR3 DNA is TGTGCCAGCAGCCTAAGGACAGGGGGTCGATCACCCCTCCACTTT. It yields the protein CASSLRTGGRSPLHF.

The rearrangement links TRBV11-2 to TRBJ1-4; TRBD1 matches at 9 bases. The CDR3 is 15 residues long. Germline CDR1 and CDR2: SGHAT and FQNNGV. V lost 1 base, J lost 9 bases, and 6 bases stayed unmatched. CDR3 coding DNA: TGTGCCAGCAGCTTAGGCGGGACAGGGATACAAAAACTGTTTTTT. This encodes CASSLGGTGIQKLFF.

This clone was counted a few times. This chain uses TRBV4-1 with TRBJ2-7, with TRBD2 matching over 12 bases. The trim removed 4 bases at V and 3 bases at J, leaving 13 bases unmatched. Germline V gene data show CDR1 as MGHRA and CDR2 as YSYEKL. This CDR3 has 18 amino acids. Here the CDR3 DNA reads TGCGCCAGCAGCCCTCGGACTAGCGGGGTCCCCAGGGACTACGAGCAGTACTTC. Translated, it gives CASSPRTSGVPRDYEQYF.

J is TRBJ2-1 and V is TRBV7-6; weak D call: TRBD2 (5 bases). Germline V CDR1 and CDR2: SGHVS, FNYEAQ. V lost 3 bases to trimming and J lost 4 bases, with 10 bases between them. This CDR3 is built from 14 residues. Here the CDR3 reads CASSFGNLYNEQFF. CDR3 DNA: TGTGCCAGCAGCTTCGGGAACCTATACAATGAGCAGTTCTTC.

A few counts support this clone. The gene calls are TRBV29-1 and TRBJ1-6; 7 bases are a match to TRBD1. The CDR3 length is 13 residues. Trimming at V came to 4 bases and at J to 7 bases, leaving 4 bases not matched to a gene. Germline values: CDR1 SQVTM, CDR2 ANQGSEA. The CDR3 is CSVAGGPNSPLHF. CDR3 bases: TGCAGCGTTGCAGGGGGACCCAATTCACCCCTCCACTTT.